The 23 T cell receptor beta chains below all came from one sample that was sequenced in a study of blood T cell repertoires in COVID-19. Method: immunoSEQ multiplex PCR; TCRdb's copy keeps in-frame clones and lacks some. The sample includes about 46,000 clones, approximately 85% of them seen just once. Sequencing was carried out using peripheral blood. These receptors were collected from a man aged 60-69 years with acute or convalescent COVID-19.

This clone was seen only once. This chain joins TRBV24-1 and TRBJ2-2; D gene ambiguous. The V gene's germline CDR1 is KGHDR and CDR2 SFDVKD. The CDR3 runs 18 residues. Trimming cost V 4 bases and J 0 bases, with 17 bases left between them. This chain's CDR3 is CATSDRVRPASNTGELFF. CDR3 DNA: TGTGCCACCAGTGACCGCGTGAGGCCTGCCTCGAACACCGGGGAGCTGTTTTTT.

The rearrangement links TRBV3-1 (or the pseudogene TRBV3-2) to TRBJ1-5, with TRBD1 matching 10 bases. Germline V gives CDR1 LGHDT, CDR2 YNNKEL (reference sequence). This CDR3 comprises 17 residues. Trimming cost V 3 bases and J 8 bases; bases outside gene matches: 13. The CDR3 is CASSHGGARTGGKPQHF. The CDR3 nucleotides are TGTGCCAGCAGCCATGGAGGTGCCCGGACAGGGGGTAAGCCCCAGCATTTT.

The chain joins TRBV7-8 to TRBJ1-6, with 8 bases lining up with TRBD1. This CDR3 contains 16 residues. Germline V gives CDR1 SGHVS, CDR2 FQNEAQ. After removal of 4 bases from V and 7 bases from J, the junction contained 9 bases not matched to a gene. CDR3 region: CASSSAGQGGNSPLHF. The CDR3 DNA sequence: TGTGCCAGCAGCTCCGCAGGACAGGGCGGGAATTCACCCCTCCACTTT.

The chain's CDR3 is CASSFKTGALNTEAFF. CDR3 DNA sequence: TGTGCCAGCAGCTTCAAAACAGGGGCTCTGAACACTGAAGCTTTCTTT. J is TRBJ1-1 and V is TRBV7-8, with 7 positions matching TRBD1. This CDR3 region has 16 residues. Germline-derived CDR1 and CDR2 are SGHVS and FQNEAQ. Trimming cost V 3 bases and J 0 bases; bases outside gene matches: 7.

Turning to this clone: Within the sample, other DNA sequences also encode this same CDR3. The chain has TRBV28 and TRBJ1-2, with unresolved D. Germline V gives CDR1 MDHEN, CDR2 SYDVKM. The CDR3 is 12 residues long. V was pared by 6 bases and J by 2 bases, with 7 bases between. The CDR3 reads CASSRGNYGYTF. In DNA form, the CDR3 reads TGTGCCAGCAGCCGAGGCAACTATGGCTACACCTTC.

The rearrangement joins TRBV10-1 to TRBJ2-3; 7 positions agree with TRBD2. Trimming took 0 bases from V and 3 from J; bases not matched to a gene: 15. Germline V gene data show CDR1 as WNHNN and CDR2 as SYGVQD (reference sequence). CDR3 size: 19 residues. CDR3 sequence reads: CASSESIRGGGRRTDTQYF. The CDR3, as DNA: TGCGCCAGCAGTGAGTCGATACGCGGTGGCGGGAGAAGGACAGATACGCAGTATTTT.

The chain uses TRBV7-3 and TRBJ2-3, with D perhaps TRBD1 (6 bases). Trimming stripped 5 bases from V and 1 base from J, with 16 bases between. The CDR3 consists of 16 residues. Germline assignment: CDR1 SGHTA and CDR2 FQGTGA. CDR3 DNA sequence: TGTGCCAGCAGCCCCCAAGGGGGAGCAGGCACAGATACGCAGTATTTT. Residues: CASSPQGGAGTDTQYF.

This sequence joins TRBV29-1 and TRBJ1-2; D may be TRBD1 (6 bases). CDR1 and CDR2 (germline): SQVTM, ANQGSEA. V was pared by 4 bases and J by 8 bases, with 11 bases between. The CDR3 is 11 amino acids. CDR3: CSVVGGAGYTF. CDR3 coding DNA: TGCAGCGTTGTAGGGGGGGCCGGCTACACCTTC.

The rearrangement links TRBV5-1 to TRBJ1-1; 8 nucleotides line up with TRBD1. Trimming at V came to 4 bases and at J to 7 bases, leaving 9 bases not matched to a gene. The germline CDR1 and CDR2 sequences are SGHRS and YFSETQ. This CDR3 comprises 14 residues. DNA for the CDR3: TGCGCCAGCAGCAGGGGACAGGCGTCGGGTGAAGCTTTCTTT. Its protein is CASSRGQASGEAFF.

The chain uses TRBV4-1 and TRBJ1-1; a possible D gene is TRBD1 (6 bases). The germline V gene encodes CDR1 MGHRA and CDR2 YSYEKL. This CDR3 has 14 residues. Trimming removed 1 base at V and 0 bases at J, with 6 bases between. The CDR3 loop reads CASSQGTVNTEAFF. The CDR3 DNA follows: TGCGCCAGCAGCCAAGGGACAGTGAACACTGAAGCTTTCTTT.

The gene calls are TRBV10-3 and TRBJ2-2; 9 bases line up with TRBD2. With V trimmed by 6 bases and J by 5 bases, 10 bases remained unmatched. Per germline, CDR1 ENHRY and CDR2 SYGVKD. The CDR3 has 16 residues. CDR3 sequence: CAIRPGLAGVTGELFF. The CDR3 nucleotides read TGTGCCATCAGACCCGGGTTAGCGGGAGTGACCGGGGAGCTGTTTTTT.

The CDR3 bases are TGTGCCAGCAGTTGGACAGGGGTCGGCAATCAGCCCCAGCATTTT. Translating it yields CASSWTGVGNQPQHF. J is TRBJ1-5 and V is TRBV28, with 9 bases identical to TRBD1. The junction had 3 bases not matched to a gene; V was cut back by 4 bases and J by 2 bases. This CDR3 spans 15 amino acids. Germline V CDR1 and CDR2: MDHEN, SYDVKM.

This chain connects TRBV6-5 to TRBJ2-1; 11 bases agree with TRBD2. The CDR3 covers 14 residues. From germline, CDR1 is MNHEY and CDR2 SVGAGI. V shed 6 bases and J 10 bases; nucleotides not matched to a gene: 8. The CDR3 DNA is TGTGCCAGCAGCTCCCTAGCGGGAGGTAGAGAGCAGTTCTTC. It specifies CASSSLAGGREQFF.

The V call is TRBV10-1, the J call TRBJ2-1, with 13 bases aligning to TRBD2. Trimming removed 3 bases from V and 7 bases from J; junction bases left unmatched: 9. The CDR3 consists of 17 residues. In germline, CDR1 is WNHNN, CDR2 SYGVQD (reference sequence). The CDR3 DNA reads TGCGCCAGCAGTGACCACTTACTAGCGGGAGGGCCGAATGAGCAGTTCTTC. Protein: CASSDHLLAGGPNEQFF.

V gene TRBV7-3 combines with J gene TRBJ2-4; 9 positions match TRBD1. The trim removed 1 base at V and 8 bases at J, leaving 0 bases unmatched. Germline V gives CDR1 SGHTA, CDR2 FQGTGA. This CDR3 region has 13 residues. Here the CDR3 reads CASSLRDRDIQYF. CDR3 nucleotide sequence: TGTGCCAGCAGCTTAAGGGACAGGGACATTCAGTACTTC.

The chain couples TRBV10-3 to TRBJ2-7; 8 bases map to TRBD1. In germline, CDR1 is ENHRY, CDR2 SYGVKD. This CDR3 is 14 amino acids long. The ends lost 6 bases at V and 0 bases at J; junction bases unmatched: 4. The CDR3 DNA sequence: TGTGCCATCAGGAGGACAGGGAGCTCCTACGAGCAGTACTTC. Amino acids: CAIRRTGSSYEQYF.

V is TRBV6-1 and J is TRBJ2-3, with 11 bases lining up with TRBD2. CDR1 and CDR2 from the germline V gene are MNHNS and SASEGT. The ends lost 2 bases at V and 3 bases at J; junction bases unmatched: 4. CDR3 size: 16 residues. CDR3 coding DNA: TGTGCCAGCAGTGAATGGGCTAGCGGGAGGACAGATACGCAGTATTTT. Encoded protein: CASSEWASGRTDTQYF.

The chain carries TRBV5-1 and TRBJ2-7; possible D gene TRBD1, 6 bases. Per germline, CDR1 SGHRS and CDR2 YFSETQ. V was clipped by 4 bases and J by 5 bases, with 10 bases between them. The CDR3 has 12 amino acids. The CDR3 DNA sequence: TGCGCCAGCAGCCCCCAGGGGAACGAGCAGTACTTC. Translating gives CASSPQGNEQYF.

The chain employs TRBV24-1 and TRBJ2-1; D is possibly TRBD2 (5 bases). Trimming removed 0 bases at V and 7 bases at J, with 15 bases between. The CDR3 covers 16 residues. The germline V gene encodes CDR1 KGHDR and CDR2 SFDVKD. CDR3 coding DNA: TGTGCCACCAGTGATTTGACTAGTGTTAATCCAAATGAGCAGTTCTTC. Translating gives CATSDLTSVNPNEQFF.

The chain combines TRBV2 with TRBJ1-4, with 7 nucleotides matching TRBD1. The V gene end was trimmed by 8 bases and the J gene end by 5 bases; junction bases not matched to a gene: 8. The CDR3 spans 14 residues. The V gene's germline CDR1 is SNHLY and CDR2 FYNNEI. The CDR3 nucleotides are TGTGCCAGCGCCCGGGACAGATTGAATGAAAAACTGTTTTTT. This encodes CASARDRLNEKLFF. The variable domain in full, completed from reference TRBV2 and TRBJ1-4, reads EPEVTQTPSHQVTQMGQEVILRCVPISNHLYFYWYRQILGQKVEFLVSFYNNEISEKSEIFDDQFSVERPDGSNFTLKIRSTKLEDSAMYFCASARDRLNEKLFFGSGTQLSVL.

The CDR3 loop is CAWSVGGGTGELFF. The DNA for the CDR3 is TGTGCCTGGAGTGTCGGGGGGGGCACCGGGGAGCTGTTTTTT. The chain recombines TRBV30 with TRBJ2-2, with TRBD2 identical over 8 bases. The V gene's germline CDR1 is GTSNPN and CDR2 SVGIG (reference sequence). Trimming removed 0 bases from V and 4 bases from J; junction bases left unmatched: 1. The CDR3 has 14 residues.

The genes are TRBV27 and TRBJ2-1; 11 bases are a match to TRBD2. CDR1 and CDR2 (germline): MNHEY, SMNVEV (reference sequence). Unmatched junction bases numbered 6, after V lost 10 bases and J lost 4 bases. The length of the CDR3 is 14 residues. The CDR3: CATLAGGNYNEQFF. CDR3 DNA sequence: TGTGCCACCTTAGCGGGAGGGAATTACAATGAGCAGTTCTTC.

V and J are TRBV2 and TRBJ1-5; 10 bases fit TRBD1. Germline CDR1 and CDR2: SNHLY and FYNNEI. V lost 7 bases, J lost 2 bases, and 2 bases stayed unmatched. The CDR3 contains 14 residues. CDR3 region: CASTGTGGNQPQHF. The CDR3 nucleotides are TGTGCCAGCACCGGGACAGGGGGCAATCAGCCCCAGCATTTT.